The 2 T cell receptor beta chains reported below all come from one sample, sequenced in a study of CD8 T cells in ankylosing spondylitis. Study outcomes and limitations: Ankylosing spondylitis blood seemed to carry a telltale TCR beta motif made of under ten highly homologous variants.

Their cognate antigens are unknown. TCRdb re-analysed the 5' RACE reads in MiXCR, keeping a single row per CDR3 protein. Of some 840,000 distinct CDR3 sequences listed, 12% were seen once; the top ten hold roughly 0.51%. Input material: blood, either unsorted or a sorted T cell fraction (not recorded which). Source of these receptors: a male donor with ankylosing spondylitis.

In its sample, this clonotype was seen a few times. The J gene is TRBJ1-5, the V gene TRBV7-2; possible D gene TRBD1, 5 bases. Per the germline V gene, CDR1 is SGHTA and CDR2 is FQGNSA. This CDR3 contains 14 residues. Trimming removed 5 bases from V and 9 bases from J, with 17 bases in between. Written as DNA, the CDR3 is TGTGCCAGCAGCCCTGGGGGGGGGTTTGGGCCCCAGCATTTT. Translating gives CASSPGGGFGPQHF.

This clonotype has only a few counts. V usage is TRBV7-2 and J usage is TRBJ1-5, with TRBD1 identical over 8 bases. V lost 4 bases to trimming and J lost 4 bases; unmatched junction nucleotides: 9. The CDR3 is 16 amino acids. The germline CDR1 and CDR2 sequences are SGHTA and FQGNSA. The CDR3: CASSSRQGWGNQPQHF. CDR3 sequence (DNA): TGTGCCAGCAGCTCTAGACAGGGGTGGGGTAATCAGCCCCAGCATTTT.